Presented here are 20 T cell receptor beta chains from one specimen sequenced in a study of T-cell reconstitution after alpha-beta-depleted transplantation in children. Unique molecular identifiers were used in preparing the TCRbeta library. In TCRdb, the PCR reads were re-called with MiXCR into one record per CDR3 protein. The sample includes 700,000 to 950,000 distinct CDR3 sequences, around 15% seen only once; the top ten take under 6%. Sequenced material: PBMCs, mostly from graft donor cells, taken 360 days after TCRalphabeta/CD19-depleted stem cell transplant. Every receptor here comes from a male patient between 5 and 17 years old who had a stem cell transplant for acute lymphoblastic leukemia, so the T cells may come from the graft donor.

This clonotype occurred a few times. V is TRBV19 and J is TRBJ2-2; D remains unclear. Germline values: CDR1 LNHDA, CDR2 SQIVND (reference sequence). The CDR3 is 14 residues long. V gave up 3 bases and J gave up 1 base, with 6 bases separating them. In nucleotides, the CDR3 is TGTGCCAGTAGTATCTCCTGGAACACCGGGGAGCTGTTTTTT. Translated: CASSISWNTGELFF. Using reference TRBV19 and TRBJ2-2 for the parts outside the CDR3, the full variable domain is DGGITQSPKYLFRKEGQNVTLSCEQNLNHDAMYWYRQDPGQGLRLIYYSQIVNDFQKGDIAEGYSVSREKKESFPLTVTSAQKNPTAFYLCASSISWNTGELFFGEGSRLTVL.

The rearrangement joins TRBV5-6 to TRBJ2-5; D possibly uses TRBD1 or TRBD2 (5 bases each). The V gene's germline CDR1 is SGHDT and CDR2 YYEEEE. The CDR3 has 15 amino acids. V dropped 4 bases and J dropped 3 bases, with 16 bases sitting between them. The CDR3 bases are TGTGCCAGCAGCCCCGGGACCGCGCCCGAAGAGACCCAGTACTTC. Residues: CASSPGTAPEETQYF. Based on the CDR3 plus reference TRBV5-6 and TRBJ2-5, the full variable domain is DAGVTQSPTHLIKTRGQQVTLRCSPKSGHDTVSWYQQALGQGPQFIFQYYEEEERQRGNFPDRFSGHQFPNYSSELNVNALLLGDSALYLCASSPGTAPEETQYFGPGTRLLVL.

The chain is built from TRBV6-6 and TRBJ2-6; tentatively, D is TRBD1 or TRBD2 (5 bases each). The CDR3 consists of 10 residues. Germline CDR1 reads MNHNY; CDR2 reads SVGAGI (reference sequence). Trimming left V 9 bases short and J 15 bases short, with 12 bases between. CDR3 loop: CASRGRALTF. CDR3 bases: TGTGCCAGTCGGGGACGGGCCCTGACTTTC.

The V call is TRBV14, the J call TRBJ2-7; 12 positions agree with TRBD1. V dropped 4 bases and J dropped 4; count of bases not matched to a gene: 5. The CDR3 is 15 amino acids. In germline, CDR1 is SGHDN, CDR2 FVKESK. The CDR3 protein is CASSRDRGLAYEQYF. CDR3 nucleotides: TGTGCCAGCAGCCGGGACAGGGGGCTTGCATACGAGCAGTACTTC.

This clonotype was recorded many times. This rearrangement joins TRBV29-1 to TRBJ2-1; perhaps TRBD2 as D (6 bases). V lost 3 bases to trimming and J lost 3 bases, with 12 bases between them. The germline V gene has CDR1 SQVTM and CDR2 ANQGSEA. The CDR3 runs 14 residues. The CDR3: CSVDAVEGYNEQFF. The CDR3 DNA reads TGCAGCGTTGATGCTGTGGAGGGCTACAATGAGCAGTTCTTC.

This clonotype was observed at least ten times. The rearrangement joins TRBV29-1 to TRBJ2-5; D may be TRBD1 (5 bases). Trimming cost V 2 bases and J 1 base, with 8 bases left between them. The CDR3 extends over 13 amino acids. CDR1 and CDR2 (germline): SQVTM, ANQGSEA. CDR3 sequence: CSVESRVQETQYF. CDR3 in DNA: TGCAGCGTTGAATCCAGGGTCCAAGAGACCCAGTACTTC.

The chain has TRBV9 and TRBJ2-7; 11 nucleotides agree with TRBD2. Germline trimming cut 0 bases from V and 3 bases from J; bases unmatched to any gene: 8. This CDR3 contains 17 residues. CDR1 and CDR2 from the germline V gene are SGDLS and YYNGEE. CDR3 in amino acids: CASSVGLTSGSGYEQYF. The CDR3 DNA is TGTGCCAGCAGCGTAGGATTAACTAGCGGGAGTGGCTACGAGCAGTACTTC.

J is TRBJ2-2 and V is TRBV7-3, with 7 bases fitting TRBD1. The CDR3 spans 15 residues. After removal of 5 bases from V and 5 bases from J, the junction contained 8 bases not matched to a gene. CDR1 SGHTA and CDR2 FQGTGA come from the germline V gene. The CDR3: CASSPRQGWTGELFF. The CDR3 DNA is TGTGCCAGCAGCCCTAGACAGGGATGGACCGGGGAGCTGTTTTTT. Full variable domain (missing parts from reference TRBV7-3 and TRBJ2-2): GAGVSQTPSNKVTEKGKYVELRCDPISGHTALYWYRQSLGQGPEFLIYFQGTGAADDSGLPNDRFFAVRPEGSVSTLKIQRTERGDSAVYLCASSPRQGWTGELFFGEGSRLTVL.

CDR3 nucleotide sequence: TGCGCCAGCAGCTTGGTTCTAGAAAACAATGAGCAGTTCTTC. It is translated as CASSLVLENNEQFF. The V and J genes are TRBV5-1 and TRBJ2-1; the D is unclear. The V end lost 0 bases, the J end lost 5 bases, and 9 bases lay between the germline ends. CDR3 length: 14 amino acids. Germline assignment: CDR1 SGHRS and CDR2 YFSETQ. Full variable domain (rest looked up from reference TRBV5-1 and TRBJ2-1): KAGVTQTPRYLIKTRGQQVTLSCSPISGHRSVSWYQQTPGQGLQFLFEYFSETQRNKGNFPGRFSGRQFSNSRSEMNVSTLELGDSALYLCASSLVLENNEQFFGPGTRLTVL.

V usage is TRBV9 and J usage is TRBJ1-1; 9 bases align to TRBD1. Germline CDR1 and CDR2: SGDLS and YYNGEE. Losses at the gene ends were 4 bases for V and 2 bases for J; bases not matched to a gene: 18. This CDR3 is 19 amino acids long. The CDR3 region is CASSSPFTGGSLRNTEAFF. DNA of the CDR3: TGTGCCAGCAGCTCGCCCTTCACAGGGGGCTCACTAAGAAACACTGAAGCTTTCTTT. Using reference TRBV9 and TRBJ1-1 for the parts outside the CDR3, the full variable domain is DSGVTQTPKHLITATGQRVTLRCSPRSGDLSVYWYQQSLDQGLQFLIQYYNGEERAKGNILERFSAQQFPDLHSELNLSSLELGDSALYFCASSSPFTGGSLRNTEAFFGQGTRLTVV.

The chain combines TRBV7-9 with TRBJ1-5, with D possibly being TRBD1 (6 bases). The CDR3 length is 15 residues. V lost 8 bases and J 5 bases, leaving 19 bases between the germline ends. Looked up from germline, CDR1 is SEHNR and CDR2 is FQNEAQ (reference sequence). CDR3 protein: CASGIAGATYQPQHF. The CDR3, as DNA: TGTGCCAGCGGTATAGCAGGGGCTACCTATCAGCCCCAGCATTTT.

The V gene is TRBV5-1, the J gene TRBJ2-7; D is unclear. The CDR3 totals 16 residues. Germline V CDR1 and CDR2: SGHRS, YFSETQ. The V end was cut by 0 bases, the J end by 0 bases, with 13 bases between. Here the CDR3 reads CASSLVVRRTSYEQYF. Written as DNA, the CDR3 is TGCGCCAGCAGCTTGGTCGTACGGCGTACCTCCTACGAGCAGTACTTC.

A few counts support this clonotype. V and J are TRBV7-3 and TRBJ2-2; D is unclear. The CDR3 runs to 15 residues. Trimming stripped 2 bases from V and 7 bases from J, with 14 bases between. Germline assignment: CDR1 SGHTA and CDR2 FQGTGA. CDR3 nucleotides: TGTGCCAGCAGCTTATCATCTAGGTCCAGCGGGGAGCTGTTTTTT. This translates into CASSLSSRSSGELFF.

This clonotype was counted only a few times. The rearrangement joins TRBV7-9 to TRBJ2-1; 8 bases line up with TRBD2. The germline CDR1 and CDR2 sequences are SEHNR and FQNEAQ (reference sequence). J was trimmed by 4 bases and V by 5 bases; bases with no gene match: 7. The CDR3 is made up of 15 amino acids. The chain's CDR3 is CASSAGAGAYNEQFF. The CDR3 DNA follows: TGTGCCAGCAGCGCTGGAGCGGGGGCTTACAATGAGCAGTTCTTC.

This clonotype has more than one count but fewer than ten. The V call is TRBV29-1, the J call TRBJ2-1; 8 bases line up with TRBD1. Unmatched junction bases numbered 16, after V lost 4 bases and J lost 8 bases. The CDR3 covers 16 residues. Germline V gives CDR1 SQVTM, CDR2 ANQGSEA. The CDR3 DNA reads as TGCAGCGTTGGTCGTTTGGGTTCCCAGGGGGCGCATGAGCAGTTCTTC. This translates into CSVGRLGSQGAHEQFF.

This clonotype was counted between two and nine times. The gene calls are TRBV19 and TRBJ1-5; TRBD1 might be the D (6 bases). V was trimmed by 8 bases and J by 0 bases, leaving 17 bases between them. Germline assignment: CDR1 LNHDA and CDR2 SQIVND (reference sequence). This CDR3 contains 16 residues. In DNA form, the CDR3 reads TGTGCCAGTCATGAGACAGGACTTTATAGCAATCAGCCCCAGCATTTT. Translation: CASHETGLYSNQPQHF.

The chain carries TRBV15 and TRBJ2-7; D may be TRBD1 or TRBD2 (6 bases each). The CDR3 is made up of 16 amino acids. CDR1 and CDR2 from the germline V gene are LNHNV and YYDKDF (reference sequence). V lost 1 base, J lost 0 bases, and 13 bases lay in between. The CDR3 DNA reads TGTGCCACCAGCAGAGTGGGGGGCCTTATCTCCTACGAGCAGTACTTC. Translation gives CATSRVGGLISYEQYF.

This clonotype was picked up a small number of times. This sequence joins TRBV12-3 or TRBV12-4 and TRBJ2-1; TRBD2 is a possible D gene (5 bases). Trimming cost V 5 bases and J 6 bases, with 14 bases left between them. The CDR3 covers 14 residues. This CDR3 is CASSTHSRGNEQFF. The CDR3 coding sequence is TGTGCCAGCAGTACCCATAGTCGGGGCAATGAGCAGTTCTTC.

This chain joins TRBV11-2 and TRBJ2-7; 8 bases align to TRBD2. The CDR3 totals 14 residues. The V and J ends lost 5 bases and 2 bases, in that order; junction bases with no gene match: 5. CDR1 and CDR2 (germline): SGHAT, FQNNGV. CDR3 DNA sequence: TGTGCCAGCAGCCGGAGCGGGAGTCCCTACGAGCAGTACTTC. Its translation: CASSRSGSPYEQYF.

CDR3 DNA: TGCGCCGGGGCAGGTCGTGTTTCCGGGGAGCTGTTTTTT. It specifies CAGAGRVSGELFF. V gene TRBV10-2 combines with J gene TRBJ2-2; perhaps TRBD1 as D (5 bases). V lost 11 bases, J lost 6 bases, and 16 bases lay in between. The CDR3 consists of 13 residues. Germline V CDR1 and CDR2: WSHSY, SAAADI.